This T cell receptor beta chain is drawn from a study of technical replicates of blood from several donors. Some clones are missing from TCRdb's copy, which holds only in-frame ones; the method was immunoSEQ multiplex PCR. This table holds 55,000 to 65,000 clones, around 97% found once. CDR3 length: 12 amino acids. In germline, CDR1 is MRHNA, CDR2 SNTAGT. V was trimmed by 2 bases and J by 8 bases, leaving 8 bases between them. The chain employs TRBV6-4 and TRBJ2-3, with a weak D call TRBD2 (5 bases). This TCR was recovered from a human donor in good health. Sequenced sample: T cells isolated from PBMCs. CDR3 coding DNA: TGTGCCAGCAGTGACAGGAGCGGTACGCAGTATTTT. Protein: CASSDRSGTQYF.